Presented here are 18 T cell receptor beta chains from one specimen sequenced in a study of OX40 agonist ivuxolimab in advanced cancers. Profiled with immunoSEQ multiplex PCR; TCRdb holds only in-frame clones, not every one. The table shows about 55,000 clones, with just under 85% occurring only once. Sequencing used CD4+ or CD8+ T cells sorted from blood, obtained in a trial of the OX40 agonist ivuxolimab. The receptors stem from an adult with an advanced solid tumor such as melanoma, head and neck, liver or kidney cancer.

The chain links TRBV6-1 to TRBJ1-2, with 7 nucleotides matching TRBD1. This CDR3 region has 13 residues. Trimming cost V 7 bases and J 6 bases; bases outside gene matches: 8. CDR1 and CDR2 (germline): MNHNS, SASEGT. CDR3 nucleotide sequence: TGTGCCAGCATCTGGACAGGAGAAGATGGCTACACCTTC. Translation: CASIWTGEDGYTF.

This sequence joins TRBV11-2 and TRBJ2-5, with D tentatively TRBD1 or TRBD2 (5 bases each). The ends were cut back, 6 bases at V and 3 bases at J, with 14 bases in the middle. Germline loops: CDR1 SGHAT, CDR2 FQNNGV. This CDR3 has 14 amino acids. The CDR3 loop is CASRAVRGKETQYF. The CDR3 bases are TGTGCCAGCAGGGCTGTGAGGGGAAAAGAGACCCAGTACTTC.

The rearrangement joins TRBV11-2 to TRBJ1-2; the D is unclear. Per germline, CDR1 SGHAT and CDR2 FQNNGV. The V gene lost 5 bases and the J gene lost 8 bases, with 9 bases spanning the gap. CDR3 length: 11 residues. The CDR3 region has the DNA TGTGCCAGCAGCCTAGCTCGGGGCTACACCTTC. Protein product: CASSLARGYTF. Filled out from reference TRBV11-2 and TRBJ1-2, the complete variable domain reads EAGVAQSPRYKIIEKRQSVAFWCNPISGHATLYWYQQILGQGPKLLIQFQNNGVVDDSQLPKDRFSAERLKGVDSTLKIQPAKLEDSAVYLCASSLARGYTFGSGTRLTVV.

This rearrangement joins TRBV5-1 to TRBJ2-2; 10 nucleotides agree with TRBD1. This CDR3 contains 16 residues. After removal of 0 bases from V and 2 bases from J, the junction contained 1 base not matched to a gene. Germline V gene sequence: CDR1 SGHRS, CDR2 YFSETQ. The CDR3 loop reads CASSLVTGGNTGELFF. The CDR3 coding sequence is TGCGCCAGCAGCTTGGTGACAGGGGGCAACACCGGGGAGCTGTTTTTT.

V usage is TRBV5-1 and J usage is TRBJ1-2; maybe TRBD1 (6 bases). The CDR3 is 13 amino acids. Trimming shortened V by 3 bases and J by 4 bases, and 10 bases separated the two germline ends. Germline loops: CDR1 SGHRS, CDR2 YFSETQ. The DNA for the CDR3 is TGCGCCAGCAGCTCGGGACAAATCTATGGCTACACCTTC. Residues: CASSSGQIYGYTF.

The chain carries TRBV6-5 and TRBJ1-1; D is ambiguous. The CDR3 consists of 13 residues. Per the germline V gene, CDR1 is MNHEY and CDR2 is SVGAGI. Trimming took off 8 bases at V and 1 base at J, with 11 bases between the two ends. DNA for the CDR3: TGTGCCAGCGGCCGAGAAAGGAACACTGAAGCTTTCTTT. Its protein product is CASGRERNTEAFF.

This clone was counted between two and nine times. CDR3: CASSLYSNSGNTIYF. CDR3 nucleotide sequence: TGTGCCAGCAGCTTATATAGCAACTCTGGAAACACCATATATTTT. The chain uses TRBV7-6 and TRBJ1-3; D remains ambiguous. Trimming took off 2 bases at V and 0 bases at J, with 8 bases between the two ends. This CDR3 is built from 15 residues. Germline V gene sequence: CDR1 SGHVS, CDR2 FNYEAQ.

The chain employs TRBV28 and TRBJ1-2; 7 bases map to TRBD1. From germline, CDR1 is MDHEN and CDR2 SYDVKM. CDR3 length: 15 amino acids. Losses at the gene ends were 6 bases for V and 0 bases for J; bases not matched to a gene: 7. The CDR3 bases are TGTGCCAGCAGAGTGAGGGACAGCTCTAACTATGGCTACACCTTC. Translation gives CASRVRDSSNYGYTF.

The chain joins TRBV18 to TRBJ2-2, with 12 bases fitting TRBD2. The J segment lost 4 bases and the V segment lost 4 bases, leaving 7 bases of the junction unmatched. The CDR3 is made up of 17 amino acids. Germline V gene sequence: CDR1 KGHSH, CDR2 LQKENI. The CDR3 DNA follows: TGTGCCAGCTCACGTCAACTAGCGGGAGGTATCACCGGGGAGCTGTTTTTT. This sequence encodes CASSRQLAGGITGELFF.

This chain uses TRBV10-3 with TRBJ2-7; tentatively, D is TRBD1 or TRBD2 (5 bases each). Germline V gene data show CDR1 as ENHRY and CDR2 as SYGVKD. The CDR3 consists of 11 residues. V gave up 9 bases and J gave up 3 bases, with 9 bases separating them. The CDR3, as DNA: TGTGCCATGGGGGAAGACTACGAGCAGTACTTC. This gives the protein CAMGEDYEQYF.

This clone was seen more than once but under ten times. This chain connects TRBV15 to TRBJ2-3; TRBD1 aligns across 7 bases. The CDR3 is 14 residues long. V shed 0 bases, J shed 6 bases, and the junction held 3 bases outside the gene matches. From germline, CDR1 is LNHNV and CDR2 YYDKDF (reference sequence). CDR3 nucleotide sequence: TGTGCCACCAGCAGAGATCTCAGGGGGGATACGCAGTATTTT. It codes for CATSRDLRGDTQYF.

The table lists this clone with a few counts. The genes are TRBV7-2 and TRBJ2-7, with 11 positions matching TRBD2. The CDR3 is 18 residues long. Germline values: CDR1 SGHTA, CDR2 FQGNSA. Unmatched junction bases numbered 15, after V lost 5 bases and J lost 3 bases. The CDR3: CASSPRLAGLPRGYEQYF. The CDR3, as DNA: TGTGCCAGCAGCCCGAGACTAGCGGGGCTTCCGCGGGGCTACGAGCAGTACTTC.

This chain connects TRBV18 to TRBJ2-7; D remains ambiguous. The CDR3 has 11 residues. Germline CDR1 KGHSH, CDR2 LQKENI. The V gene lost 2 bases and the J gene lost 3 bases, with 2 bases spanning the gap. The CDR3 region has the DNA TGTGCCAGCTCACCAGACTACGAGCAGTACTTC. This gives the protein CASSPDYEQYF.

The chain couples TRBV7-8 to TRBJ2-1; D is uncertain. CDR1 is SGHVS, CDR2 FQNEAQ, per germline. This CDR3 has 17 residues. Trimming took off 2 bases at V and 3 bases at J, with 17 bases between the two ends. The CDR3 nucleotides read TGTGCCAGCAGCTTAAAAGGAGCTAGTTCAATCTACAATGAGCAGTTCTTC. This encodes CASSLKGASSIYNEQFF. Full variable domain (outside the CDR3, taken from reference TRBV7-8 and TRBJ2-1): GAGVSQSPRYKVAKRGQDVALRCDPISGHVSLFWYQQALGQGPEFLTYFQNEAQLDKSGLPSDRFFAERPEGSVSTLKIQRTQQEDSAVYLCASSLKGASSIYNEQFFGPGTRLTVL.

The CDR3 is CASSLGDGYGYTF. CDR3 in DNA: TGTGCCAGCAGCTTGGGGGACGGTTATGGCTACACCTTC. This chain uses TRBV5-5 with TRBJ1-2, with TRBD1 as a possible D gene (5 bases). Trimming removed 0 bases from V and 5 bases from J, with 8 bases in between. The CDR3 consists of 13 residues. From germline, CDR1 is SGHKS and CDR2 YYEKEE (reference sequence).

The CDR3 nucleotides read TGCGCCAGCAGCTTGGAGGCGGGAGCGTCCTACGAGCAGTACTTC. Amino acids: CASSLEAGASYEQYF. This chain links TRBV5-1 with TRBJ2-7; TRBD2 matches 7 bases. This CDR3 spans 15 amino acids. CDR1 and CDR2 from the germline V gene are SGHRS and YFSETQ. The J segment lost 1 base and the V segment lost 0 bases, leaving 4 bases of the junction unmatched.

CDR3 DNA: TGTGCCAGCTCACTTACATCACAGGGCTCGCATGAAAAACTGTTTTTT. This codes for CASSLTSQGSHEKLFF. The chain joins TRBV18 to TRBJ1-4, with D possibly matching TRBD1 (6 bases). Germline loops: CDR1 KGHSH, CDR2 LQKENI. The CDR3 is made up of 16 amino acids. Trimming pared 4 bases from V and 6 bases from J, leaving 18 bases between.

V gene TRBV30 combines with J gene TRBJ1-6; the match to TRBD1 covers 7 bases. Germline V gene sequence: CDR1 GTSNPN, CDR2 SVGIG (reference sequence). J gave up 8 bases and V 8 bases, and 6 bases lay outside the gene matches. This CDR3 contains 12 residues. The CDR3 nucleotides are TGTGCCGGTGACAGGGCCGATTCACCCCTCCACTTT. This translates into CAGDRADSPLHF.